Listed below are T cell receptor beta chains from one sample, sequenced in a study of regulatory T cells in long-lasting Graves disease. TCRdb re-derived calls from the multiplex PCR reads in MiXCR, one entry per CDR3 protein. The sample consists of 400,000 or so distinct CDR3 sequences, 20% to 25% of them appearing once. Specimen: peripheral blood mononuclear cells (PBMCs), collected when the disease was refractory, from a patient treated with antithyroid drugs. The receptors stem from a female donor with Graves disease. Each CDR3 is given with its conserved first and last residue. The D gene is left open where the match is weak. Size values are once, few and many counts, or a class for expanded clones, and some rows have none.

j_call | clone_size | v_call | d_call | cdr3_nt | cdr3_aa
TRBJ2-7 | - | TRBV12-3/TRBV12-4 | TRBD2 | TGTGCCAGCAGTCCTGAGGGACTAGCGGGAACGTACGAGCAGTACTTC | CASSPEGLAGTYEQYF
TRBJ1-5 | many | TRBV20-1 | - | TGCAGTGCTGCCCTCTCGACGGATGAAAATCAGCCCCAGCATTTT | CSAALSTDENQPQHF
TRBJ2-5 | few | TRBV7-9 | - | TGTGCCAGCAGGGGACACCAGGAAGAGACCCAGTACTTC | CASRGHQEETQYF
TRBJ2-2 | many | TRBV12-3/TRBV12-4 | TRBD1 | TGTGCCAGCAGTTCGGGACAGGGGTGGGCCGGGGAGCTGTTTTTT | CASSSGQGWAGELFF
TRBJ2-1 | - | TRBV5-1 | - | TGCGCCAGCAGCTTGGGGGGGACTGGGAACAATGAGCAGTTCTTC | CASSLGGTGNNEQFF
TRBJ2-2 | - | TRBV7-2 | TRBD2 | TGTGCCAGCAGAACTAGCGGGAGTATAAACACCGGGGAGCTGTTTTTT | CASRTSGSINTGELFF
TRBJ1-4 | - | TRBV20-1 | - | TGCAGTGCTAGATTCCAGGGAAGAGCGAATGAAAAACTGTTTTTT | CSARFQGRANEKLFF
TRBJ1-5 | - | TRBV7-2 | TRBD1 | TGTGCCAGCAGCCTCCAGGGGGATCAGCCCCAGCATTTT | CASSLQGDQPQHF
TRBJ2-7 | many | TRBV27 | TRBD2 | TGTGCCAGCAGTTCCTTGGGACTAGCGGGCCCTGACCACTACGAGCAGTACTTC | CASSSLGLAGPDHYEQYF
TRBJ2-3 | few | TRBV20-1 | - | TGCAGTGCAAGGCTTGGCACCACTAGCACAGATACGCAGTATTTT | CSARLGTTSTDTQYF
TRBJ1-1 | - | TRBV29-1 | - | TGCAGCGTTTCAGCCCTTCTCGGGACTGAAGCTTTCTTT | CSVSALLGTEAFF
TRBJ2-2 | - | TRBV6-4 | TRBD1 | TGTGCCAGCAGTCAGACAGGGGCTTGGAACACCGGGGAGCTGTTTTTT | CASSQTGAWNTGELFF
TRBJ1-2 | few | TRBV4-3 | - | TGCGCCAGCAGCCAAGCGTTCGAGGGGATTAGGCGTGGCTACACCTTC | CASSQAFEGIRRGYTF
TRBJ2-7 | - | TRBV29-1 | - | TGCAGCGTATCAGGAGGAGATCAGGCCTACGAGCAGTACTTC | CSVSGGDQAYEQYF
TRBJ1-1 | - | TRBV20-1 | - | TGCAGTGCTAGAGGGAACCAGAACACTGAAGCTTTCTTT | CSARGNQNTEAFF
TRBJ2-5 | few | TRBV18 | - | TGTGCCAGCTCACGGGACCGAGGGAACCAAGAGACCCAGTACTTC | CASSRDRGNQETQYF
TRBJ2-5 | few | TRBV15 | TRBD2 | TGTGCCACCAGCAGATCGGGGGGACAAGAGACCCAGTACTTC | CATSRSGGQETQYF
TRBJ1-6 | few | TRBV5-1 | TRBD1 | TGCGCCAGCAGCTTAAGAGGACAGGTGAATTCACCCCTCCACTTT | CASSLRGQVNSPLHF
TRBJ1-1 | many | TRBV19 | TRBD1 | TGTGCCAGCAGTCCCCAGGGGGCAGGCACTGAAGCTTTCTTT | CASSPQGAGTEAFF
TRBJ1-1 | once | TRBV19 | - | TGTGCCACCACCAAAGGGCTGATCACTGAAACTTTCTTT | CATTKGLITETFF
TRBJ1-1 | many | TRBV28 | - | TGTGCCAGCACCCCGGGTCAGCACATGAACACTGAAGCTTTCTTT | CASTPGQHMNTEAFF
TRBJ2-7 | - | TRBV7-2 | - | TGTGCCAGCAGCACTAGGGGGATACACGAGCAGTACTTC | CASSTRGIHEQYF
TRBJ2-5 | - | TRBV18 | - | TGTGCCAGCTCACAAGATCCGGGACGGCAGACCCAGTACTTC | CASSQDPGRQTQYF
TRBJ2-2 | - | TRBV9 | - | TGTGCCAGCAGCGTGTCTCTGAACACCGGGGAGCTGTTTTTT | CASSVSLNTGELFF
TRBJ1-5 | - | TRBV11-3 | - | TGTGCCAGCAGCCCTAATCTGGGGGTCAGCAATCAGCCCCAGCATTTT | CASSPNLGVSNQPQHF
TRBJ2-7 | - | TRBV7-9 | TRBD2 | TGTGCCAGCAGCTTAGGTACTAGCGGGATTCGCGAGCAGTACTTC | CASSLGTSGIREQYF
TRBJ2-5 | - | TRBV11-2 | TRBD2 | TGTGCCAGCAGCTTGAACGGGAGGGGCTGGGAGACCCAGTACTTC | CASSLNGRGWETQYF
TRBJ2-2 | many | TRBV12-3/TRBV12-4 | - | TGTGCCAGCAGTTTAGGGGCCGCCGGGGAGCTGTTTTTT | CASSLGAAGELFF
TRBJ2-5 | few | TRBV13 | TRBD2 | TGTGCCAGCAGCTTAGGGCGGGAGATGGAGACCCAGTACTTC | CASSLGREMETQYF
TRBJ1-5 | many | TRBV6-1 | TRBD1 | TGTGCCAGCAGGGACAGGGCGGAGGGCAATCAGCCCCAGCATTTT | CASRDRAEGNQPQHF
TRBJ2-2 | few | TRBV6-5 | - | TGTGCCAGCAGTTACTCGATAGGGGGTTACGCCGGGGAGCTGTTTTTT | CASSYSIGGYAGELFF
TRBJ1-6 | few | TRBV6-1 | - | TGTGCCAGCAGCCAAATTACGGAAAATTCACCCCTCCACTTT | CASSQITENSPLHF
TRBJ2-7 | many | TRBV20-1 | TRBD2 | TGCAGCCAACTAGCGGGAGGTTCCTACGAGCAGTACTTC | CSQLAGGSYEQYF
TRBJ2-5 | many | TRBV11-2 | - | TGTGCCAGCAGCTTAGATCCGGGGGCAGAGACCCAGTACTTC | CASSLDPGAETQYF
TRBJ2-7 | many | TRBV6-2/TRBV6-3 | TRBD1 | TGTGCCAGCAGTTACCAGCCTAGGACAGGGGCCAACGAGCAGTACTTC | CASSYQPRTGANEQYF
TRBJ2-2 | - | TRBV6-1 | TRBD1 | TGTGCCAGCAGGAGGGGACAGGGAACGAACACCGGGGAGCTGTTTTTT | CASRRGQGTNTGELFF
TRBJ2-2 | - | TRBV2 | TRBD1 | TGTGCCAGCACCGGGACAGCTGTTAACACCGGGGAGCTGTTTTTT | CASTGTAVNTGELFF
TRBJ1-4 | many | TRBV2 | - | TGTGCCAGCAGCTTCAACGCCGTCCAAGGGCCCGAAGAAAAACTGTTTTTT | CASSFNAVQGPEEKLFF
TRBJ1-5 | few | TRBV19 | - | TGTGCCAGTCAAACCGGGACGAGTAACAATCAGCCCCAGCATTTT | CASQTGTSNNQPQHF
TRBJ1-2 | many | TRBV7-3 | - | TGTGCCAGCAGCTTAAAAGGCAGGGTGCACTATGGCTACACCTTC | CASSLKGRVHYGYTF
TRBJ1-2 | - | TRBV2 | - | TGTGCCAGCAGTACAAGGAGGCAGGAATTAGGCTACACCTTC | CASSTRRQELGYTF
TRBJ1-5 | few | TRBV20-1 | - | TGCAGTGCTAGGAAACAGGGCTACAATCAGCCCCAGCATTTT | CSARKQGYNQPQHF
TRBJ1-2 | - | TRBV29-1 | - | TGCAGCGTTGAAGATCTAACTGTTTACGACTATGGCTACACCTTC | CSVEDLTVYDYGYTF
TRBJ1-4 | - | TRBV27 | TRBD1 | TGTGCCAGCAGTTTACGGGGACAGGGGGCGCCAAATGGCGAAAAACTGTTTTTT | CASSLRGQGAPNGEKLFF
TRBJ1-5 | many | TRBV2 | - | TGTGCCAGCAGTGAAGAAGGTAATCAGCCCCAGCATTTT | CASSEEGNQPQHF
TRBJ1-2 | many | TRBV2 | - | TGTGCCAGCAAAGGTTTCGACACTTCGAACTATGGCTACACCTTC | CASKGFDTSNYGYTF
TRBJ2-2 | - | TRBV7-9 | TRBD2 | TGTGCCAGCAGCTCTTGGACTAGGTCTACCGGGGAGCTGTTTTTT | CASSSWTRSTGELFF
TRBJ2-7 | few | TRBV27 | - | TGTGCCAGCAGTTTGGCAGGATACGGCTACGAGCAGTACTTC | CASSLAGYGYEQYF
TRBJ2-1 | - | TRBV3-1 | - | TGTGCCAGCAGCCCCAAGATAGAAGGGTTTCGGAATGAGCAGTTCTTC | CASSPKIEGFRNEQFF
TRBJ1-1 | - | TRBV29-1 | TRBD1 | TGCAGCGTTGATACGGGACAGGGGGATACTGAAGCTTTCTTT | CSVDTGQGDTEAFF
TRBJ1-1 | - | TRBV15 | - | TGTGCCACCAGCAGAGATAGGGGTCCCTCAGGGTCTGGTGAAGCTTTCTTT | CATSRDRGPSGSGEAFF
TRBJ1-2 | many | TRBV27 | TRBD1 | TGTGCCAGCAGTTATAGGACAGGAGGTGGCTACACCTTC | CASSYRTGGGYTF
TRBJ2-2 | - | TRBV6-2/TRBV6-3 | TRBD2 | TGTGCCAGCAGTTACCGACTAGCGGGAGGGCCTGTCACCGGGGAGCTGTTTTTT | CASSYRLAGGPVTGELFF
TRBJ2-7 | few | TRBV12-3/TRBV12-4 | TRBD2 | TGTGCCAGCAGCCCCCGACTAGCGGCCACCGCAAGCTCCTACGAGCAGTACTTC | CASSPRLAATASSYEQYF